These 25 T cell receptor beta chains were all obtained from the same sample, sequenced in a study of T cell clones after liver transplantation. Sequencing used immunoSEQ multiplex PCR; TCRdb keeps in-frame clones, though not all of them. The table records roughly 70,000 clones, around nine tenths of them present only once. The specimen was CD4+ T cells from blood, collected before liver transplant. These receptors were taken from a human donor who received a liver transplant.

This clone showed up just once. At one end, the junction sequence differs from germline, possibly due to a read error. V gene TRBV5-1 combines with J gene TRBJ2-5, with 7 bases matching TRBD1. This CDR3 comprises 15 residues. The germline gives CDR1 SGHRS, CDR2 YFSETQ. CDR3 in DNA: TGCGCCAGCAGCTCTCAACCGGGACAGCAAGAGAGCCAGTACTTC. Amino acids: CASSSQPGQQESQYF.

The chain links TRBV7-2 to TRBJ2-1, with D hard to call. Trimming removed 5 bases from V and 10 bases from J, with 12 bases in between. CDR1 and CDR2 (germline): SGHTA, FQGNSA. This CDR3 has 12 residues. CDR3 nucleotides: TGTGCCAGCAGCGGCGGAGCTAGAGAGCAGTTCTTC. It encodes CASSGGAREQFF.

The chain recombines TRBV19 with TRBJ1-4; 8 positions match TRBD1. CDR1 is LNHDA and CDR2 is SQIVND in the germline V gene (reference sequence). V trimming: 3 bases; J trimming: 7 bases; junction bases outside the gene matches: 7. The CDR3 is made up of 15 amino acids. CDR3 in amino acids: CASSIGQGAFEKLFF. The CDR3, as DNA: TGTGCCAGTAGTATCGGTCAGGGGGCTTTTGAAAAACTGTTTTTT.

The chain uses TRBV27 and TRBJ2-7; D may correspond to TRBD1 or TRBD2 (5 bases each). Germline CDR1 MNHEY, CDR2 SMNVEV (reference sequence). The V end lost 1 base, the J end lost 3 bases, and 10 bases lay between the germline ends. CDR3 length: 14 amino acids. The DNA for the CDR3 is TGTGCCAGCAGTTTATACAGGACTGACTACGAGCAGTACTTC. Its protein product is CASSLYRTDYEQYF.

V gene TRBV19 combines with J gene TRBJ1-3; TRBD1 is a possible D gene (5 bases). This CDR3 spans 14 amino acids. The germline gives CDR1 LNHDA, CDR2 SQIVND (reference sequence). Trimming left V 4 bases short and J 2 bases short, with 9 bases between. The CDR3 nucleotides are TGTGCCAGTAGTAAACAGGAGGCTGGAAACACCATATATTTT. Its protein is CASSKQEAGNTIYF.

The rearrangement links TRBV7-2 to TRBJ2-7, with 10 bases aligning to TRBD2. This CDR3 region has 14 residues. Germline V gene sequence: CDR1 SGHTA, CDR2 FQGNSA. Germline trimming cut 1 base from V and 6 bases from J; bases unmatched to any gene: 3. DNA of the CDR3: TGTGCCAGCAGCTTAGGTCTAGCGGGGGTCGAGCAGTACTTC. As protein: CASSLGLAGVEQYF.

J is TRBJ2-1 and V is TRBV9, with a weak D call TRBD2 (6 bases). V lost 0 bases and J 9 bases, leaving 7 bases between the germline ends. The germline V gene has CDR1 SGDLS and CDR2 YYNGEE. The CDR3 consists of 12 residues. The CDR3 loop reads CASSVDSGEQFF. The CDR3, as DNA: TGTGCCAGCAGCGTAGATAGCGGTGAGCAGTTCTTC.

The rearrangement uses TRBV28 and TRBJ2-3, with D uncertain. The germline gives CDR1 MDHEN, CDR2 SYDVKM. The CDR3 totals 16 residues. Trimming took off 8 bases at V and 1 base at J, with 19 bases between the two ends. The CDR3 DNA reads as TGTGCCAGCCCCCAGGCACAGCTTTTGTGCACAGATACGCAGTATTTT. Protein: CASPQAQLLCTDTQYF.

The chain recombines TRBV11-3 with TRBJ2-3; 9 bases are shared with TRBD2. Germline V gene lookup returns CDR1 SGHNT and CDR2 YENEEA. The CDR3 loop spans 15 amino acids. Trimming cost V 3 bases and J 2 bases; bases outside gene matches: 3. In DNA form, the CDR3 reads TGTGCCAGCAGCTTGACTAGCGGATTCACAGATACGCAGTATTTT. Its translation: CASSLTSGFTDTQYF. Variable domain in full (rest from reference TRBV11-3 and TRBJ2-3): EAGVVQSPRYKIIEKKQPVAFWCNPISGHNTLYWYLQNLGQGPELLIRYENEEAVDDSQLPKDRFSAERLKGVDSTLKIQPAELGDSAVYLCASSLTSGFTDTQYFGPGTRLTVL.

The CDR3 DNA sequence: TGTGCCGGAAACCCCCCGGGGCAGGGGCAGGGGGGAGCTTTCTTT. Translation: CAGNPPGQGQGGAFF. This rearrangement joins TRBV30 to TRBJ1-1; TRBD1 matches 7 bases. The CDR3 is made up of 15 amino acids. Germline CDR1 is GTSNPN and CDR2 is SVGIG (reference sequence). Unmatched junction bases numbered 22, after V lost 8 bases and J lost 10 bases.

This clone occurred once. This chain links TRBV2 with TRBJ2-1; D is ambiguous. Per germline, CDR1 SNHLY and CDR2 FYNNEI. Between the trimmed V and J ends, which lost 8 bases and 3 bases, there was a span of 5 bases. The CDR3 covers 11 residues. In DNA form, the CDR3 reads TGTGCCAGCTCTTACTACAATGAGCAGTTCTTC. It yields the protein CASSYYNEQFF.

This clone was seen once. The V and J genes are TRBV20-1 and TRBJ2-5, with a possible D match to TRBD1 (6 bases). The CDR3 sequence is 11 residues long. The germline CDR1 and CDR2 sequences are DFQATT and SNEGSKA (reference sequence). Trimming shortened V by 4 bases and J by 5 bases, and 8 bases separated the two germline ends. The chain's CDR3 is CSATRGETQYF. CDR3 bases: TGCAGTGCTACTAGGGGGGAGACCCAGTACTTC.

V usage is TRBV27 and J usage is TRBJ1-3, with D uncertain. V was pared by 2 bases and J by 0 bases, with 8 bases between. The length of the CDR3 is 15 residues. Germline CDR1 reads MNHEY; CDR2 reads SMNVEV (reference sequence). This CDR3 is CASSLRSNSGNTIYF. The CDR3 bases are TGTGCCAGCAGTTTAAGGTCCAACTCTGGAAACACCATATATTTT.

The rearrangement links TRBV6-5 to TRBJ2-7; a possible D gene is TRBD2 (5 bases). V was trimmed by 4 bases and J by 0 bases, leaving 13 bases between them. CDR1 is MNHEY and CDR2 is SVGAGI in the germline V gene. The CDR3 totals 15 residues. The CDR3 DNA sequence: TGTGCCAGCAGTTCTCCTCGGAGGAGCTCCTACGAGCAGTACTTC. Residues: CASSSPRRSSYEQYF.

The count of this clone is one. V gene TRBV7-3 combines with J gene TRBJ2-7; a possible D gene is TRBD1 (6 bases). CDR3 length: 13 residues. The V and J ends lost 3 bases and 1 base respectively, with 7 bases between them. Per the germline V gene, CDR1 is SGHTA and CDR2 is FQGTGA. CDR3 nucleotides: TGTGCCAGCAGCTTGGACAGATCCTACGAGCAGTACTTC. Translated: CASSLDRSYEQYF.

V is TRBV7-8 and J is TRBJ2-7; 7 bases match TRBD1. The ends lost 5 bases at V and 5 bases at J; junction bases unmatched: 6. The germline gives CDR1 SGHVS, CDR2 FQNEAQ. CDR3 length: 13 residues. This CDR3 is CASSIGQEHEQYF. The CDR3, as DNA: TGTGCCAGCAGCATCGGACAGGAGCACGAGCAGTACTTC.

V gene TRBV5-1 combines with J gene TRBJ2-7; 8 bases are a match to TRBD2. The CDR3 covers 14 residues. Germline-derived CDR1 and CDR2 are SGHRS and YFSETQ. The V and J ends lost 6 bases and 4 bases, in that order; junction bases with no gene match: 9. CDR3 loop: CASKEGSGNYEQYF. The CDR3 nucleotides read TGCGCCAGCAAGGAAGGTAGCGGGAATTACGAGCAGTACTTC.

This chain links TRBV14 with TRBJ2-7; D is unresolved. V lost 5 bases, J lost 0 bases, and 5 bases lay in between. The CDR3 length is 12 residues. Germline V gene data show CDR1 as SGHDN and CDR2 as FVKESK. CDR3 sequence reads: CASSYSSYEQYF. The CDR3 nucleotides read TGTGCCAGCAGCTACAGCTCCTACGAGCAGTACTTC.

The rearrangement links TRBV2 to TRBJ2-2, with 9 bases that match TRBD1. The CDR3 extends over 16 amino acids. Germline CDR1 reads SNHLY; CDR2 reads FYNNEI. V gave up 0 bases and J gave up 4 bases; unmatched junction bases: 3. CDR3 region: CASSEAGTGFTGELFF. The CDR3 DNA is TGTGCCAGCAGTGAAGCTGGGACAGGGTTCACCGGGGAGCTGTTTTTT.

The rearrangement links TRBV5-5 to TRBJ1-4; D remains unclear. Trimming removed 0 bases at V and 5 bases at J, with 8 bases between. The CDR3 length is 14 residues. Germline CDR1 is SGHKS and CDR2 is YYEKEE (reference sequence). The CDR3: CASSLVAGNEKLFF. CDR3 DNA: TGTGCCAGCAGCTTGGTAGCAGGAAATGAAAAACTGTTTTTT.

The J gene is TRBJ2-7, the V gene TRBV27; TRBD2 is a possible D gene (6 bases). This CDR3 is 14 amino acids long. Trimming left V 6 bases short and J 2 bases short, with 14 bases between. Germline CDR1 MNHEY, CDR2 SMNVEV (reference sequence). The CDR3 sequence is CASRTAGGPYEQYF. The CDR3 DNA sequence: TGTGCCAGCAGAACGGCCGGGGGTCCCTACGAGCAGTACTTC.

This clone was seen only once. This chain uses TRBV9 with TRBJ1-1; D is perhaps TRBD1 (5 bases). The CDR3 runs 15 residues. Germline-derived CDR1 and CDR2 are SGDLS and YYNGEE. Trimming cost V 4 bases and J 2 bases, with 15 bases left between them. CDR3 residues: CASSSQTAANTEAFF. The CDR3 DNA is TGTGCCAGCAGCTCACAGACAGCGGCTAACACTGAAGCTTTCTTT. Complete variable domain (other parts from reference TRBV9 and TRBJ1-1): DSGVTQTPKHLITATGQRVTLRCSPRSGDLSVYWYQQSLDQGLQFLIQYYNGEERAKGNILERFSAQQFPDLHSELNLSSLELGDSALYFCASSSQTAANTEAFFGQGTRLTVV.

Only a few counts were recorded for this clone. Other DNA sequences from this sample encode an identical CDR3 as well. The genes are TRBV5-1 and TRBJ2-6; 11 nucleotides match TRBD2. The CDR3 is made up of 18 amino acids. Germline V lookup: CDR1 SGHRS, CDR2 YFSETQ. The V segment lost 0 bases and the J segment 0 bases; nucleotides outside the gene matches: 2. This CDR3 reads CASSLELAGASGANVLTF. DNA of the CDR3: TGCGCCAGCAGCTTGGAACTAGCGGGAGCCTCTGGGGCCAACGTCCTGACTTTC.

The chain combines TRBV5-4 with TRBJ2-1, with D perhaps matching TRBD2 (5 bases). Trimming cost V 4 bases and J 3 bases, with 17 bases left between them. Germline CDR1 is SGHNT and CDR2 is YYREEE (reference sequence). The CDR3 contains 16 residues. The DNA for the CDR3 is TGTGCCAGCAGCATACGGAGCGGAGGAGACTACAATGAGCAGTTCTTC. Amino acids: CASSIRSGGDYNEQFF.

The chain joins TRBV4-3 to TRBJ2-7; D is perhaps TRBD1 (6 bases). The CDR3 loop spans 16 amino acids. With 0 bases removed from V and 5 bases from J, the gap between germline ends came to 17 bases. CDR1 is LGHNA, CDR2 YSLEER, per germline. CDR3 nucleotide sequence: TGCGCCAGCAGCCAAGATTGGAGGCAGGGGACCGACGAGCAGTACTTC. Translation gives CASSQDWRQGTDEQYF.